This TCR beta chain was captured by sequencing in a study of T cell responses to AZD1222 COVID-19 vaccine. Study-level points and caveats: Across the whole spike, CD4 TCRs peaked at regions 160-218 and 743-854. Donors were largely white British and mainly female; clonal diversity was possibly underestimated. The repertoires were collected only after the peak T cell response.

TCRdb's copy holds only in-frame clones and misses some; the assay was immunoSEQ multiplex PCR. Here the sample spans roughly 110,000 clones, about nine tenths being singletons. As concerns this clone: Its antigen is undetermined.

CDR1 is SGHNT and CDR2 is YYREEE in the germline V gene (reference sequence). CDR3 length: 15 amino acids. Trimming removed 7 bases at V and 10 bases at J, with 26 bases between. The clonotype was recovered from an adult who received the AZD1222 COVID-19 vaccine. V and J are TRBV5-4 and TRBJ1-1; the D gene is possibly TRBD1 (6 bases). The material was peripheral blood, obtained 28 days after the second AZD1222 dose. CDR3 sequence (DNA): TGTGCCAGCGACCTTGTTGGGGGGCCTAACCAGGGAGCTTTCTTT. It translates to CASDLVGGPNQGAFF.